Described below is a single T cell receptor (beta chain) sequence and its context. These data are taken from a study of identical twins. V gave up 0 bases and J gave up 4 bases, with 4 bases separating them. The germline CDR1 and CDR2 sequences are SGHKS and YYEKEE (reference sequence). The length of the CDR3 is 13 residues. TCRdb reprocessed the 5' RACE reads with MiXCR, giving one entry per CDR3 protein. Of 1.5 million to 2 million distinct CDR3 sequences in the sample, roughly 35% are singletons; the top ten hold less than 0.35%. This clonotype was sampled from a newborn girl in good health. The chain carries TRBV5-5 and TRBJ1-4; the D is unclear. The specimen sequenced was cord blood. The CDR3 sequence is CASSLGYNEKLFF. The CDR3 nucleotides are TGTGCCAGCAGCTTGGGTTATAATGAAAAACTGTTTTTT.